This T cell receptor (beta chain) is drawn from a study of CD8+ T cells in alopecia areata. This clone was found a few times. Its antigen is unidentified. As for treatment: oral pan-JAK inhibitor, 5-10 mg twice daily. Study-level findings and limits: In scalp, tofacitinib significantly decreased clonality and expanded CD8+ clones among the top 100.

Extracted RNA was reverse transcribed, and the resulting cDNA served as sequencing template. Here immunoSEQ multiplex PCR was the method, and the copy in TCRdb shows in-frame clones only, minus some. The sample holds about 74,000 clones, around 29% seen once. This CDR3 is 12 amino acids long. The V gene's germline CDR1 is GTSNPN and CDR2 SVGIG (reference sequence). The V and J ends lost 3 bases and 9 bases respectively, with 12 bases between them. The sequence was collected from a human donor with alopecia areata. The rearrangement links TRBV30 to TRBJ2-1; no definite D call. The sequenced sample was CD8+ T cells sorted from blood, obtained at week 4, from a patient treated with tofacitinib. The CDR3 spells CAWRGRRIEQFF. The CDR3 bases are TGTGCCTGGAGAGGGCGGCGTATTGAGCAGTTCTTC. The whole variable domain, filled in from reference TRBV30 and TRBJ2-1, reads SQTIHQWPATLVQPVGSPLSLECTVEGTSNPNLYWYRQAAGRGLQLLFYSVGIGQISSEVPQNLSASRPQDRQFILSSKKLLLSDSGFYLCAWRGRRIEQFFGPGTRLTVL.